This record looks at one T cell receptor beta chain sequence and its context. In this sample, this clone turned up once. The antigen it binds to is not known. No quality values exist for individual bases; no much larger clone is one base distant. This entry comes from a study of cytomegalovirus exposure and HLA in healthy donors (dated by TCRdb to about 2017). For context, the study as a whole: An earlier analysis of approximately 640 of the donors reported more than 250 Gb of sequence data and 117 million unique TCR beta sequences from some 180 million T cells. An early release that covered approximately 600 HLA-typed donors contained approximately 300 gigabases of sequencing data and 80 million or so unique TCR sequences. The genetic ancestry cluster associated with self-reported Caucasian donors included about 84% of the 300 to 450 genotyped donors. The study was designed to test whether signatures of past pathogen exposure could be identified by cataloging public T cell receptors. The study used immunosequencing to profile the T cell repertoires of more than 650 subjects and linked those repertoires to cytomegalovirus serostatus. In addition to the first cohort of 666 subjects, a separate validation cohort of 120 different subjects was used. To predict cytomegalovirus infection status, the study brought together high-throughput TCR immunosequencing, statistical association of individual TCRs with disease status, and machine learning. To study patterns of TCR occurrence, a later analysis re-analyzed previously published TCR beta repertoires from more than 550 donors and added high-resolution HLA genotyping. Rather than using new phenotypic data, the later analysis identified candidate immune exposures from TCR beta sequences and from how often those sequences occurred across donors. In an earlier analysis of 587 of the donors, high-throughput TCR beta sequencing was used to judge whether each TCR beta V gene segment behaved as functional or pseudogenic. Donor age, sex, ethnicity and CMV serostatus were collected together with the repertoire data. A later genetic analysis took genome-wide SNP genotypes for about 55% of the 666 donors and used that subset as a discovery cohort. All discovery cohort repertoires had been generated on a single sequencing platform. Both class I and class II loci were covered by HLA typing, at four-digit resolution. The number of donors typed differed by locus, with about 620-630 for A, B, C, DRB1 and DQB1, more than 500 for DQA1, under 610 for DPA1, and 400 to 490 for DPB1. Because of strong linkage in the cohort, four to six DR-DQ haplotypes were treated as single units for association and clustering. On average, 235,054 unique TCR beta nucleotide sequences were sequenced per donor among some 430 genotyped donors of the cohort, with roughly 18% of those sequences being non-productive.

General findings and caveats noted by the study authors: It was suggested by the authors that the approach could potentially be generalized to other disease states and immunological phenotypes. A later analysis reported that several top co-occurrence clusters appeared linked to parvovirus B19, influenza, CMV and Epstein-Barr virus. Because HLA typing was missing for some donors at each locus, association tests included only the typed subset. Correlated functional status among segregating V segments might be attributable to linkage disequilibrium, but an unknown experimental factor could not be ruled out. Most TCR sequences were seen in very few donors, while some public TCRs were found in many individuals. In a later analysis, about 17,000 TCR beta sequences were associated with specific HLA alleles at a false discovery rate of 0.05. A cluster of highly shared sequence variants was judged likely to be a technical artifact of the sequencing pipeline. A total of 150 or so TCR beta chains were listed by the study as associated with cytomegalovirus. Compared with the roughly 600-donor mean, donors in an Asian-associated ancestry cluster had fewer N-insertions in productive TCRs, according to a later genetic analysis. A further reported finding was that TCR beta sequences accurately predicted the HLA-A and HLA-B alleles for most subjects in the first cohort. In vitro tests confirmed that three of the cytomegalovirus-associated TCR beta chains recognize cytomegalovirus antigens. In a later analysis, HLA-associated TCR beta chains were found to be more clonally expanded and to have lower generation probabilities than equally common non-associated chains. Some IMGT-functional V segments, including TRBV6-2 and TRBV6-3, could not be told apart with the 87-base-pair reads, so those segments were excluded. Immune exposure information for the cohort was limited to CMV serostatus. A later analysis found that TCR association rates varied across HLA loci, with DRB1 alleles showing the most associated TCRs and HLA-C alleles the fewest. The classifier was reported to diagnose cytomegalovirus status with high specificity and sensitivity in both the original cohort and the validation cohort. According to a later analysis, most CMV-associated TCR beta chains appeared to be HLA-restricted, and the HLA associations seemed to be driven largely by CMV exposure. The cohort was sequenced for TCR beta chains only, and without alpha or paired-chain data the features that could be detected were limited. An association between a missense DCLRE1C variant and V-gene and J-gene trimming of TCR beta chains was found in a later genetic analysis and replicated in an independent cohort. The earlier analysis of approximately 560 of the donors excluded roughly 17 rarely observed V segments, including chromosome 9 orphons, because counts were too low. When HLA alleles, especially DR and DQ, strongly co-occurred, TCR associations were difficult to assign to individual alleles. Presence/absence analyses assumed roughly uniform sequencing depth across donors, an assumption that may not hold. In an earlier analysis of some 550 of the donors, most TCR beta V segments were observed in productive rearrangements about 87% or about 30% of the time, broadly matching IMGT annotations.

The germline V gene yields MDHEN for CDR1 and SYDVKM for CDR2. Measured from the cysteine to the phenylalanine, the CDR3 is 14 residues long. The retained sequence is limited to the CDR3, 42 bases, with the frame set at the first base. V sheds 5 bases and J sheds 0 bases, leaving 11 bases between their ends. The cohort consisted of more than 650 healthy bone marrow donors. At the time of sampling, all cohort members were nominally healthy, though unrecorded immune exposures were likely present. The donor was CMV seronegative and was included in the group of 352 seronegative cohort members. A peripheral blood sample was collected from each donor, and TCR beta sequencing was performed on peripheral blood mononuclear cells. The Qiagen DNeasy Blood Extraction Kit was used to extract genomic DNA from the blood cell samples. The library was generated by the immunoSEQ multiplex PCR assay. A mixture of 60 forward primers for TCR Vbeta segments and 13 reverse primers for TCR Jbeta segments was used in the multiplex PCR. A multiplex PCR assay on genomic DNA amplified the CDR3 region of rearranged TCR beta genes. The Illumina HiSeq System was used to sequence the amplified TCR beta libraries as 87-base-pair reads. For the original study's pipeline: Across the 500 to 700 repertoires, a later analysis counted approximately 75 million unique TCR beta chains, around 10 million of which were shared by at least two donors. To remove PCR and sequencing errors, raw reads were error-corrected and collapsed into unique sequences using a nearest-neighbor algorithm that merged closely related sequences. CDR3 sequences were aligned to IMGT reference sequences to assign V, D and J gene segments. For a sequence to be retained, at least a six-nucleotide match to both a V gene segment and a J gene segment was required. A rearrangement counted as productive if the CDR3 had no stop codons and remained in frame with V and J, and every other rearrangement counted as non-productive. CDR3 was defined by IMGT convention, running from the second conserved V-encoded cysteine to the conserved J-encoded phenylalanine. In an earlier analysis of around 640 of the donors, sequences lacking an unambiguous match to a single V gene segment were excluded. An earlier analysis of 587 of the donors called V segments functional above 56.7% productive rearrangements and segregating when the between-donor standard deviation exceeded 5%. To diagnose cytomegalovirus status from the catalog of TCR beta chain sequences, a statistical classification framework was built. In a later analysis, TCR nucleotide sequences were compared against IMGT/GENE-DB human TR gene sequences so that V and J genes could be assigned. A later analysis assigned CDR3 sequences and most-parsimonious VDJ recombination scenarios with the TCRdist pipeline. In a later analysis, every TCR beta chain was defined by the combination of its CDR3 amino acid sequence and its V-gene family, and reads without a unique V-gene family were dropped. To address suspected cross-contamination and a sequencing artifact, a later analysis removed around 600 highly shared, low-generation-probability nucleotide sequences. For each public chain, a later analysis derived a clonal expansion index from normalized ranks of inferred template counts within each repertoire. Generation probabilities in a later analysis came from a VDJ recombination model fitted to out-of-frame rearrangements, and those results were checked against IGoR. In a later analysis, hypergeometric tests were used to score TCR-TCR, TCR-HLA and TCR-CMV co-occurrence, with a repertoire-size bias correction applied to TCR pairs. False discovery rates were estimated in a later analysis by permuting HLA or CMV assignments 20 times. In a later analysis, co-occurring TCRs were grouped using DBSCAN, and TCRdist sequence similarity was added for clustering within HLA-allele-positive subsets. Repertoires with fewer than 30,000 or more than 120,000 public chains were left out of co-occurrence clustering, as were five repertoires with anomalous nucleotide sharing. The clones in this table, taken by TCRdb from immuneACCESS, are in-frame only. Not every clone is retained; where verified, under half of the shortfall comes from an unresolved V gene, and the cause of the rest is unknown. Clone size and the V and J calls come from that table; the DNA yielded D and trimming. The sample records 150,000 to 200,000 clones, approximately 78% of which are singletons. The ten most abundant clones make up 1.5% to 2% of the sample.

This sequence originates from a woman aged 18-35 years in good health and CMV-seronegative. The chain is encoded by TRBV28 joined to TRBJ2-7; the D gene is unclear. What was sequenced was PBMCs. The DNA reads TGTGCCAGCAGTGCCCTCGGTAGCTCCTACGAGCAGTACTTC. Translated, this gives CASSALGSSYEQYF. Reference TRBV28 and TRBJ2-7 proteins supply the regions before and after the CDR3; the full variable domain is: DVKVTQSSRYLVKRTGEKVFLECVQDMDHENMFWYRQDPGLGLRLIYFSYDVKMKEKGDIPEGYSVSREKKERFSLILESASTNQTSMYLCASSALGSSYEQYFGPGTRLTVT.